These 29 T cell receptor beta chains share one sample of origin, sequenced in a study of OX40 agonist ivuxolimab in advanced cancers. The library was prepared using the immunoSEQ multiplex PCR assay. TCRdb limited this immuneACCESS table to in-frame rearrangements with V and J called. A share of clones is missing; checked studies link under half to unresolved V genes, and the rest is unexplained. The sample yields over 50,000 clones; roughly 84% were counted once. Of the sample, less than 0.6% falls within the top ten clones. The source material was CD4+ or CD8+ T cells sorted from blood, sampled in a trial of the OX40 agonist ivuxolimab. Every receptor here comes from an adult with an advanced solid tumor such as melanoma, head and neck, liver or kidney cancer.

The chain has TRBV27 and TRBJ2-7; the match to TRBD2 covers 8 bases. Losses at the gene ends were 6 bases for V and 5 bases for J; bases not matched to a gene: 12. Per germline, CDR1 MNHEY and CDR2 SMNVEV (reference sequence). This CDR3 region has 15 residues. CDR3 residues: CASRSLRSGKDEQYF. CDR3 nucleotides: TGTGCCAGCAGATCCTTACGTAGCGGGAAGGACGAGCAGTACTTC.

The V gene is TRBV7-6, the J gene TRBJ2-7; D gene uncertain. The length of the CDR3 is 15 residues. Looked up from germline, CDR1 is SGHVS and CDR2 is FNYEAQ. Trimming pared 1 base from V and 3 bases from J, leaving 13 bases between. The CDR3: CASSLGRNSGYEQYF. CDR3 bases: TGTGCCAGCAGCTTAGGCCGGAACAGTGGCTACGAGCAGTACTTC.

This clone came up a few times. The chain links TRBV7-2 to TRBJ2-7, with 10 positions matching TRBD2. CDR3 length: 15 residues. V gave up 5 bases and J gave up 2 bases; unmatched junction bases: 6. The V gene's germline CDR1 is SGHTA and CDR2 FQGNSA. CDR3 bases: TGTGCCAGCAGCCTCCAAGCGGGAGGGACCTACGAGCAGTACTTC. It specifies CASSLQAGGTYEQYF. The full variable domain, completed using reference TRBV7-2 and TRBJ2-7, is GAGVSQSPSNKVTEKGKDVELRCDPISGHTALYWYRQSLGQGLEFLIYFQGNSAPDKSGLPSDRFSAERTGGSVSTLTIQRTQQEDSAVYLCASSLQAGGTYEQYFGPGTRLTVT.

V gene TRBV7-9 combines with J gene TRBJ2-7; a possible D gene is TRBD1 (5 bases). CDR1 and CDR2 (germline): SEHNR, FQNEAQ (reference sequence). Deletions cut 5 bases from V and 3 bases from J, with 14 bases between. The CDR3 spans 14 residues. Here the CDR3 DNA reads TGTGCCAGCAGCGCCGGACACCGAGACTACGAGCAGTACTTC. It yields the protein CASSAGHRDYEQYF.

The CDR3 protein is CSVEAPRTDTQYF. DNA for the CDR3: TGCAGCGTTGAAGCTCCCCGCACAGATACGCAGTATTTT. This chain joins TRBV29-1 and TRBJ2-3, with no clear D. V lost 1 base, J lost 1 base, and 6 bases lay in between. The CDR3 covers 13 residues. The germline CDR1 and CDR2 sequences are SQVTM and ANQGSEA.

This clone was recorded once. The chain links TRBV7-2 to TRBJ2-1; 8 bases are a match to TRBD2. The J segment lost 8 bases and the V segment lost 8 bases, leaving 11 bases of the junction unmatched. This CDR3 has 14 amino acids. The germline V gene encodes CDR1 SGHTA and CDR2 FQGNSA. CDR3 sequence: CASGQSGSKDEQFF. CDR3 bases: TGTGCCAGCGGGCAAAGCGGGAGCAAGGATGAGCAGTTCTTC. The full variable domain, with the rest looked up from reference TRBV7-2 and TRBJ2-1, is GAGVSQSPSNKVTEKGKDVELRCDPISGHTALYWYRQSLGQGLEFLIYFQGNSAPDKSGLPSDRFSAERTGGSVSTLTIQRTQQEDSAVYLCASGQSGSKDEQFFGPGTRLTVL.

The chain has TRBV5-1 and TRBJ2-3; the match to TRBD2 covers 10 bases. This CDR3 contains 17 residues. The germline gives CDR1 SGHRS, CDR2 YFSETQ. With 0 bases clipped from V and 5 bases from J, the junction kept 9 bases outside the gene matches. In nucleotides, the CDR3 is TGCGCCAGCAGCTTGGCCGGCTCTAGCGGGAGTATAGATACGCAGTATTTT. Its translation is CASSLAGSSGSIDTQYF.

The V call is TRBV7-2, the J call TRBJ2-3; no clear D gene. V lost 2 bases and J 2 bases, leaving 5 bases between the germline ends. The CDR3 runs to 13 residues. From germline, CDR1 is SGHTA and CDR2 FQGNSA. In DNA, the CDR3 is TGTGCCAGCAGCTTACCGACCACAGATACGCAGTATTTT. Translated, it gives CASSLPTTDTQYF.

The J gene is TRBJ2-1, the V gene TRBV15; TRBD2 aligns across 7 bases. Germline CDR1 reads LNHNV; CDR2 reads YYDKDF (reference sequence). The CDR3 totals 14 residues. Trimming at V came to 1 base and at J to 8 bases, leaving 5 bases not matched to a gene. CDR3 DNA sequence: TGTGCCACCAGCAGAGGCGGGAGTAGTGATGAGCAGTTCTTC. Its translation is CATSRGGSSDEQFF.

The chain carries TRBV6-5 and TRBJ2-3; 8 bases agree with TRBD1. The junction had 8 bases not matched to a gene; V was cut back by 6 bases and J by 3 bases. Germline assignment: CDR1 MNHEY and CDR2 SVGAGI. This CDR3 contains 15 residues. CDR3 sequence (DNA): TGTGCCAGCAGGCCCACAGGGGGTCGTACAGATACGCAGTATTTT. Its translation: CASRPTGGRTDTQYF.

This clone showed up just a few times. The V gene is TRBV19, the J gene TRBJ2-2; 9 nucleotides line up with TRBD1. Per germline, CDR1 LNHDA and CDR2 SQIVND (reference sequence). Trimming took 6 bases from V and 2 from J; bases not matched to a gene: 7. This CDR3 comprises 16 residues. CDR3 coding DNA: TGTGCCAGTAGGAATCCGGGACAGGGTAACACCGGGGAGCTGTTTTTT. It encodes CASRNPGQGNTGELFF. Full variable domain (outside the CDR3, taken from reference TRBV19 and TRBJ2-2): DGGITQSPKYLFRKEGQNVTLSCEQNLNHDAMYWYRQDPGQGLRLIYYSQIVNDFQKGDIAEGYSVSREKKESFPLTVTSAQKNPTAFYLCASRNPGQGNTGELFFGEGSRLTVL.

This chain links TRBV18 with TRBJ1-6; D is unresolved. The V end was cut by 6 bases, the J end by 5 bases, with 8 bases between. The CDR3 covers 13 residues. Germline lookup yields CDR1 KGHSH and CDR2 LQKENI. Here the CDR3 reads CASSPTHNSPLHF. The CDR3 nucleotides are TGTGCCAGCTCCCCCACCCATAATTCACCCCTCCACTTT.

The chain uses TRBV29-1 and TRBJ2-3; D not resolved. V was clipped by 0 bases and J by 3 bases, with 19 bases between them. This CDR3 comprises 17 residues. Germline CDR1 is SQVTM and CDR2 is ANQGSEA. The CDR3 coding sequence is TGCAGCGTTGAAGAAGGGTACGGCAAGGGAATTACAGATACGCAGTATTTT. This encodes CSVEEGYGKGITDTQYF.

This clone showed up just once. The chain recombines TRBV11-2 with TRBJ1-3; TRBD1 is a possible D gene (6 bases). The CDR3 runs 13 residues. The germline gives CDR1 SGHAT, CDR2 FQNNGV. Deletions cut 5 bases from V and 4 bases from J, with 9 bases between. The CDR3 here is CASSVDRGNTIYF. CDR3 coding DNA: TGTGCCAGCAGCGTCGACAGGGGAAACACCATATATTTT.

This chain joins TRBV28 and TRBJ2-6, with D maybe TRBD2 (6 bases). Trimming cost V 7 bases and J 4 bases, with 23 bases left between them. Germline lookup yields CDR1 MDHEN and CDR2 SYDVKM. The CDR3 is 18 residues long. CDR3 in amino acids: CASTPTSGSRAGANVLTF. The CDR3 bases are TGTGCCAGCACCCCTACCTCCGGGAGCCGGGCCGGGGCCAACGTCCTGACTTTC. Variable domain in full (rest from reference TRBV28 and TRBJ2-6): DVKVTQSSRYLVKRTGEKVFLECVQDMDHENMFWYRQDPGLGLRLIYFSYDVKMKEKGDIPEGYSVSREKKERFSLILESASTNQTSMYLCASTPTSGSRAGANVLTFGAGSRLTVL.

In this sample, this clone turned up once. The genes are TRBV10-3 and TRBJ2-1, with D uncertain. The CDR3 is made up of 13 amino acids. The V gene's germline CDR1 is ENHRY and CDR2 SYGVKD. The V and J ends lost 11 bases and 2 bases respectively, with 13 bases between them. In DNA, the CDR3 is TGTGCCTCCACAGCGAGAGCCTACAATGAGCAGTTCTTC. Its protein is CASTARAYNEQFF.

This rearrangement joins TRBV7-9 to TRBJ1-4; D may be TRBD1 (5 bases). CDR1 SEHNR and CDR2 FQNEAQ come from the germline V gene (reference sequence). The CDR3 contains 13 residues. With 1 base removed from V and 7 bases from J, the gap between germline ends came to 7 bases. The CDR3 DNA is TGTGCCAGCAGCTTAGAGGGGTCTGAAAAACTGTTTTTT. Protein sequence: CASSLEGSEKLFF.

The chain combines TRBV2 with TRBJ1-4; TRBD1 aligns across 12 bases. The CDR3 spans 19 residues. The germline V gene has CDR1 SNHLY and CDR2 FYNNEI. Unmatched junction bases numbered 14, after V lost 6 bases and J lost 3 bases. CDR3 DNA: TGTGCCAGCAGCCTCCTCCCGGGACAGGGGGCGGTGGCTAATGAAAAACTGTTTTTT. It translates to CASSLLPGQGAVANEKLFF.

V and J are TRBV28 and TRBJ1-1; D not certain. Looked up from germline, CDR1 is MDHEN and CDR2 is SYDVKM. The CDR3 totals 13 residues. The V and J ends lost 2 bases and 9 bases respectively, with 13 bases between them. CDR3 in amino acids: CASSLPGGRKAFF. CDR3 in DNA: TGTGCCAGCAGTTTACCCGGAGGCAGAAAAGCTTTCTTT.

The rearrangement joins TRBV7-2 to TRBJ2-1; a possible D gene is TRBD1 (6 bases). CDR1 SGHTA and CDR2 FQGNSA come from the germline V gene. Trimming left V 5 bases short and J 9 bases short, with 11 bases between. CDR3 length: 12 residues. DNA of the CDR3: TGTGCCAGCAGCCCGACCAGGGGTGAGCAGTTCTTC. This sequence encodes CASSPTRGEQFF.

The chain carries TRBV7-2 and TRBJ2-3; a possible D gene is TRBD2 (7 bases). V was clipped by 5 bases and J by 7 bases, with 22 bases between them. Per germline, CDR1 SGHTA and CDR2 FQGNSA. This CDR3 region has 16 residues. CDR3 protein: CASSIRGGRVANTQYF. The CDR3, as DNA: TGTGCCAGCAGCATAAGGGGGGGCAGGGTTGCAAATACGCAGTATTTT.

As DNA, the CDR3 is TGTGCCAGCAGCCAAGGAGCAGATACGCAGTATTTT. The encoded protein is CASSQGADTQYF. The chain couples TRBV14 to TRBJ2-3; no reliable D call. V was trimmed by 1 base and J by 4 bases, leaving 3 bases between them. Germline V CDR1 and CDR2: SGHDN, FVKESK. The CDR3 extends over 12 amino acids.

This clone was observed once. The V and J genes are TRBV7-2 and TRBJ2-3, with D maybe TRBD2 (6 bases). The CDR3 covers 14 residues. Germline loops: CDR1 SGHTA, CDR2 FQGNSA. Trimming stripped 6 bases from V and 2 bases from J, with 12 bases between. The CDR3 coding sequence is TGTGCCAGCAGTTACGGCGGGGCCACAGATACGCAGTATTTT. This sequence encodes CASSYGGATDTQYF. The full variable domain, with the rest looked up from reference TRBV7-2 and TRBJ2-3, is GAGVSQSPSNKVTEKGKDVELRCDPISGHTALYWYRQSLGQGLEFLIYFQGNSAPDKSGLPSDRFSAERTGGSVSTLTIQRTQQEDSAVYLCASSYGGATDTQYFGPGTRLTVL.

This clone was counted once. The genes are TRBV19 and TRBJ1-1; weak D call: TRBD1 (5 bases). The V gene's germline CDR1 is LNHDA and CDR2 SQIVND (reference sequence). CDR3 length equals 15 residues. V was shortened by 6 bases and J by 4 bases, with 18 bases between the two germline ends. CDR3 in DNA: TGTGCCAGTAGGCCGGGACGATTTAGGAGCACTGAAGCTTTCTTT. Amino acid sequence: CASRPGRFRSTEAFF.

The chain combines TRBV25-1 with TRBJ1-2; the D gene is possibly TRBD1 (6 bases). Germline V gene lookup returns CDR1 MGHDK and CDR2 SYGVNS. The V gene lost 6 bases and the J gene lost 12 bases, with 14 bases spanning the gap. The CDR3 length is 11 residues. CDR3 bases: TGTGCCAGCAGCGGCACAGGGTATCACACCTTC. Translated: CASSGTGYHTF.

With respect to this clone: The same CDR3 arises from other DNA sequences in this sample as well. This chain uses TRBV5-4 with TRBJ2-5, with 11 bases aligning to TRBD2. This CDR3 spans 15 amino acids. The trim removed 2 bases at V and 4 bases at J, leaving 4 bases unmatched. CDR1 SGHNT and CDR2 YYREEE come from the germline V gene (reference sequence). DNA of the CDR3: TGTGCCAGCAGCTTTCCCGGACTAGCGGGAGAGACCCAGTACTTC. Residues: CASSFPGLAGETQYF.

In its sample, this clone was seen a few times. The chain is built from TRBV6-6 and TRBJ1-2; a possible D gene is TRBD1 (5 bases). The CDR3 runs 13 residues. CDR1 and CDR2 (germline): MNHNY, SVGAGI (reference sequence). Trimming removed 5 bases at V and 4 bases at J, with 11 bases between. CDR3 in amino acids: CASSVDGTYGYTF. CDR3 DNA sequence: TGTGCCAGCAGTGTTGACGGGACCTATGGCTACACCTTC.

This sequence joins TRBV5-4 and TRBJ2-5, with 10 bases identical to TRBD2. CDR1 and CDR2 from the germline V gene are SGHNT and YYREEE (reference sequence). The CDR3 covers 16 residues. V lost 1 base and J lost 3; bases outside the gene matches: 6. This CDR3 reads CASSLQVLAGEETQYF. In DNA form, the CDR3 reads TGTGCCAGCAGCTTGCAGGTGCTAGCGGGAGAAGAGACCCAGTACTTC.

In regard to this clone: The same CDR3 can be traced to other DNA sequences in this sample. V usage is TRBV7-2 and J usage is TRBJ2-7; 8 bases agree with TRBD2. Germline trimming cut 1 base from V and 2 bases from J; bases unmatched to any gene: 1. The CDR3 length is 14 residues. Germline V gene lookup returns CDR1 SGHTA and CDR2 FQGNSA. The DNA for the CDR3 is TGTGCCAGCAGCTTAGTCGGGAGGGCCTACGAGCAGTACTTC. Amino acid sequence: CASSLVGRAYEQYF.